This T cell receptor beta chain appears in the sequencing data of a study of cytomegalovirus exposure and HLA in healthy donors. The study, taken as a whole, reports: It was shown in a later analysis that HLA-associated TCR beta chains were more clonally expanded than other, equally common chains.

The study ran its PCR with 60 Vbeta and 13 Jbeta primers. The data were produced by immunoSEQ multiplex PCR, yet TCRdb's version contains in-frame clones alone and is incomplete. The sample records over 150,000 clones, about three quarters being singletons. Healthy bone marrow donors made up the donor group. Trimming removed 3 bases from V and 9 bases from J, with 9 bases in between. The CDR3 spans 12 residues. CDR1 is KGHSH, CDR2 LQKENI, per germline. In regard to this clone: Its antigen is still unknown.

This TCR derives from a woman in her fifties or sixties in good health and CMV-seropositive. The chain couples TRBV18 to TRBJ2-1, with D perhaps matching TRBD2 (6 bases). The sequenced sample was PBMCs. CDR3 nucleotide sequence: TGTGCCAGCTCACCGTCTAGCGCTGAGCAGTTCTTC. It encodes CASSPSSAEQFF.